Listed below are T cell receptor beta chains from one sample, sequenced in a study of blood T cells in healthy people across ages. In TCRdb, the 5' RACE reads were re-called with MiXCR into one record per CDR3 protein. The data contain more than 800,000 distinct CDR3 sequences, 35% to 50% of them singletons. Sequencing input: blood. These receptor sequences come from an older woman in good health. Each CDR3 is given with its conserved first and last residue. Clone size is given for some rows only: seen once, a few or many times, or a class if the clone is expanded.

V	J	size	CDR3
TRBV11-1	TRBJ2-4	-	CASSLYPLGLAGGIAKNIQYF
TRBV6-1	TRBJ1-6	few	CASSGETTGSSPLHF
TRBV20-1	TRBJ2-7	few	CSASTQLNLIAYEQYF
TRBV28	TRBJ2-1	few	CASRTSSDEQFF
TRBV20-1	TRBJ1-2	few	CSARLMDRGYGYTF
TRBV6-1	TRBJ1-2	-	CASSEDPRSYGYTF
TRBV6-1	TRBJ1-4	-	CASSAPVGGEKLFF
TRBV27	TRBJ2-6	-	CASSLASGANVQTF
TRBV6-5	TRBJ1-2	-	CASGRDRLGCTF
TRBV7-2	TRBJ1-2	-	CASSLDPGGISGYTF
TRBV25-1	TRBJ2-7	few	CASSEFPGLPYEQYF
TRBV4-1	TRBJ2-7	-	CASSHILAGLYEQYF
TRBV3-1	TRBJ2-5	many	CASSQVGKFETQYF
TRBV5-8	TRBJ2-7	-	CASSSGDESYEQYF
TRBV10-3	TRBJ2-1	-	CANSPSNNEQFF
TRBV7-2	TRBJ2-5	-	CASSLLPEEIWETQYF
TRBV11-2	TRBJ2-7	-	CASKLGQGPIYEQYF
TRBV14	TRBJ2-3	-	CASIRPAGTDTQYF